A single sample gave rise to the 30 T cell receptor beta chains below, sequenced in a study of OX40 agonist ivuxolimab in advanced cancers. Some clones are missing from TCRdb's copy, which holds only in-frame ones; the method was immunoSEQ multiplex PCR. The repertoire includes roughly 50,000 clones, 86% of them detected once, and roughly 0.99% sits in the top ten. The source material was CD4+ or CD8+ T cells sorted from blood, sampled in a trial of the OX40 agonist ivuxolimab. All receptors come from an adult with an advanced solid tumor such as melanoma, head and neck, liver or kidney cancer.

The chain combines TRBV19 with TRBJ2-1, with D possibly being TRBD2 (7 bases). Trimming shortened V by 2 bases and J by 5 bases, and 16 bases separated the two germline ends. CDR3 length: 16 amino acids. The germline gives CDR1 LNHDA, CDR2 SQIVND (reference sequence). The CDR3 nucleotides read TGTGCCAGTAGTATATTACAGGGAGGGTTGAACAATGAGCAGTTCTTC. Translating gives CASSILQGGLNNEQFF.

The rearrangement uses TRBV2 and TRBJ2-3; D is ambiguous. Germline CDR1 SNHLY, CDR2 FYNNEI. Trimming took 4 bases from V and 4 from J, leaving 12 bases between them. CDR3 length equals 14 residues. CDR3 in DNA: TGTGCCAGCAGTGGAGAAACCCCGGCAGATACGCAGTATTTT. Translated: CASSGETPADTQYF.

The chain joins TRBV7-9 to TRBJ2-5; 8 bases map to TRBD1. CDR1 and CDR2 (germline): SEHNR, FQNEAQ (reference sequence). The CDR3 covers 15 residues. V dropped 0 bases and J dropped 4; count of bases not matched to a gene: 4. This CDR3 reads CASSLATGQGETQYF. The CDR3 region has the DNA TGTGCCAGCAGCTTAGCTACCGGACAGGGAGAGACCCAGTACTTC.

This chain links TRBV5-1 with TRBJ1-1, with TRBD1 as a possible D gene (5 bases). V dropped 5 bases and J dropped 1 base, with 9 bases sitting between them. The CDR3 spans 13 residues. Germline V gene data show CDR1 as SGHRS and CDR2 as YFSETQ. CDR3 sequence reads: CASRKTANTEAFF. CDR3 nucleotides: TGCGCCAGCAGGAAGACAGCGAACACTGAAGCTTTCTTT.

In nucleotides, the CDR3 is TGTGCCAGCAGGTTTGTCAGGTCCAGGAACACTGAAGCTTTCTTT. Encoded protein: CASRFVRSRNTEAFF. The chain carries TRBV2 and TRBJ1-1; D remains unclear. The germline V gene has CDR1 SNHLY and CDR2 FYNNEI. V was pared by 6 bases and J by 1 base, with 15 bases between. The CDR3 sequence is 15 residues long. Full variable domain (rest looked up from reference TRBV2 and TRBJ1-1): EPEVTQTPSHQVTQMGQEVILRCVPISNHLYFYWYRQILGQKVEFLVSFYNNEISEKSEIFDDQFSVERPDGSNFTLKIRSTKLEDSAMYFCASRFVRSRNTEAFFGQGTRLTVV.

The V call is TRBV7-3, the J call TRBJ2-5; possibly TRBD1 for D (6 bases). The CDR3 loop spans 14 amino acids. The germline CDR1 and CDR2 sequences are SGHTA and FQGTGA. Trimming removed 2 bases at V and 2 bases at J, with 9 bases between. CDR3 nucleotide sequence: TGTGCCAGCAGCTTAGGACAGCCACAAGAGACCCAGTACTTC. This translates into CASSLGQPQETQYF.

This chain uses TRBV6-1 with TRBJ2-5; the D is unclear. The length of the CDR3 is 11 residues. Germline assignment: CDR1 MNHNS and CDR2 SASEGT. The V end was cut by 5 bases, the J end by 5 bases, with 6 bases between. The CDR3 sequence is CASSYGETQYF. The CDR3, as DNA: TGTGCCAGCAGTTACGGGGAGACCCAGTACTTC.

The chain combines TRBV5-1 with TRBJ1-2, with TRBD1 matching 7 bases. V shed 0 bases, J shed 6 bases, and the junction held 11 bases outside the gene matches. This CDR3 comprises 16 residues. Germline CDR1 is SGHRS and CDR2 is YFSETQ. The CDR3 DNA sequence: TGCGCCAGCAGCTTGGGGTTAAGGGGGCGCATCAATGGCTACACCTTC. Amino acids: CASSLGLRGRINGYTF.

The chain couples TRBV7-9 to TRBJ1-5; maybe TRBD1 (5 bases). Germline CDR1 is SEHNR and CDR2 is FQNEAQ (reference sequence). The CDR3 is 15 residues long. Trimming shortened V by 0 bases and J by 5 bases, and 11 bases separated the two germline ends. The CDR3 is CASSLASGLDQPQHF. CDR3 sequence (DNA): TGTGCCAGCAGCTTAGCTTCAGGGTTGGATCAGCCCCAGCATTTT.

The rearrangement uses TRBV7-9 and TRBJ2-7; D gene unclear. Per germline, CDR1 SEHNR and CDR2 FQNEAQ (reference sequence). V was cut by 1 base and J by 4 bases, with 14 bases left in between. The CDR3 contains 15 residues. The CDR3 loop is CASSLGHPGPYEQYF. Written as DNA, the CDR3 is TGTGCCAGCAGCTTAGGACACCCGGGCCCTTACGAGCAGTACTTC.

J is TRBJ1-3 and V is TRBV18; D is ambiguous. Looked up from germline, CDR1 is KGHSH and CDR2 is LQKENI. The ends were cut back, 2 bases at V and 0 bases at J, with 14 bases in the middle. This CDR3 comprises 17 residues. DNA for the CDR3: TGTGCCAGCTCACCAGGTCATGGAATCGCCTCTGGAAACACCATATATTTT. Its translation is CASSPGHGIASGNTIYF.

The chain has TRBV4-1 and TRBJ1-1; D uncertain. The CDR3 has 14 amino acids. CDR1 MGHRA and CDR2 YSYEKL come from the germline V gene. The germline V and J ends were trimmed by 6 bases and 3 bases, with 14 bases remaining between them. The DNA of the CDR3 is TGCGCCAGCAGTCCGGTAGCGGTTTACACTGAAGCTTTCTTT. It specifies CASSPVAVYTEAFF.

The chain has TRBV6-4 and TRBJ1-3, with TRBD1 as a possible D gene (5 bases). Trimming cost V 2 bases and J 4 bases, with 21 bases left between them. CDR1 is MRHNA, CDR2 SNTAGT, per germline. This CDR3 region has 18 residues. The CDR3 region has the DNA TGTGCCAGCAGTGACGATAGTATTCGGTCGGGGGGGGGAAACACCATATATTTT. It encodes CASSDDSIRSGGGNTIYF.

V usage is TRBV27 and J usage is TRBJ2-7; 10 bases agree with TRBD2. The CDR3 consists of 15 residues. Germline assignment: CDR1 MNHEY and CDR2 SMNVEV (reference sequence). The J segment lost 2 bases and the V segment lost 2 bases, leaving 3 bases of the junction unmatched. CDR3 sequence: CASSLGAGGPYEQYF. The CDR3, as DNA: TGTGCCAGCAGTTTAGGAGCGGGGGGGCCCTACGAGCAGTACTTC.

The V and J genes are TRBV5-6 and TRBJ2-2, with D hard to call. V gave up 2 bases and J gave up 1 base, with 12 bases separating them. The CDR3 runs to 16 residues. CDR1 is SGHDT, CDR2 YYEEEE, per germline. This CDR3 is CASSLRRWVNTGELFF. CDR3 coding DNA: TGTGCCAGCAGCTTACGACGGTGGGTGAACACCGGGGAGCTGTTTTTT.

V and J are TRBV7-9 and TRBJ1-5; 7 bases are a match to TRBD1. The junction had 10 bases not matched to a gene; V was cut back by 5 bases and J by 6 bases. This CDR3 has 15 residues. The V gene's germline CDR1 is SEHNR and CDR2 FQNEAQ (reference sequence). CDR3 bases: TGTGCCAGCAGCGCGACAGGGACCCCGGGTCAGCCCCAGCATTTT. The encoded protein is CASSATGTPGQPQHF.

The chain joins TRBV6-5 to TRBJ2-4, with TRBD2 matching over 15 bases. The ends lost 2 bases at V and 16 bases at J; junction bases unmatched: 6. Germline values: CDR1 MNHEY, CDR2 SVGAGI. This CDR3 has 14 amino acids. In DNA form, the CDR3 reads TGTGCCAGCAGTTACGGGGGACTAGCGGGGGGCCTTTACTTC. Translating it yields CASSYGGLAGGLYF.

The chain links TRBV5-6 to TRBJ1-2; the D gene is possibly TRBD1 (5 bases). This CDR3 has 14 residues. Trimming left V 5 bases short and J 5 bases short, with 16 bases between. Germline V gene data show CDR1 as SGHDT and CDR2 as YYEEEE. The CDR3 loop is CASRFLGGEYGYTF. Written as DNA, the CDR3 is TGTGCCAGCAGGTTCCTCGGGGGGGAATATGGCTACACCTTC.

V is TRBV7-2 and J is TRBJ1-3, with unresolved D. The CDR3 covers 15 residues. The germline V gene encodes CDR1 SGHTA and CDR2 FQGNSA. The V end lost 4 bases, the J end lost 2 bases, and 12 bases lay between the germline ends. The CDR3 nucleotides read TGTGCCAGCAGCTCCGCTAGCCTTGCTGGAAACACCATATATTTT. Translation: CASSSASLAGNTIYF.

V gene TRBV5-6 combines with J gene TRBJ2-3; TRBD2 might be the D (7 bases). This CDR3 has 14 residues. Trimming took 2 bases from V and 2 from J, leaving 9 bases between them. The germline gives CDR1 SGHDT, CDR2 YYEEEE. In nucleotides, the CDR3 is TGTGCCAGCAGCTTCCGGGGGGCCACAGATACGCAGTATTTT. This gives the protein CASSFRGATDTQYF.

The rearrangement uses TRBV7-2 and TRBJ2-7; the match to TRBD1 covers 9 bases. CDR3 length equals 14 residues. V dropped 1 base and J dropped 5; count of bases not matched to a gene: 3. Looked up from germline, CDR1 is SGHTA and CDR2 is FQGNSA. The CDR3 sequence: CASSLVDRGHEQYF. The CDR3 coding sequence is TGTGCCAGCAGCTTAGTGGACAGGGGCCACGAGCAGTACTTC.

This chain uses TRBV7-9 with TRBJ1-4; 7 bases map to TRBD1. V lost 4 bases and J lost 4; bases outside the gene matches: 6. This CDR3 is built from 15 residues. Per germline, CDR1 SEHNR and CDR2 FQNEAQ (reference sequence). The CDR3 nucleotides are TGTGCCAGCAGCTCCAGAGGGGGCTATAATGAAAAACTGTTTTTT. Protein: CASSSRGGYNEKLFF.

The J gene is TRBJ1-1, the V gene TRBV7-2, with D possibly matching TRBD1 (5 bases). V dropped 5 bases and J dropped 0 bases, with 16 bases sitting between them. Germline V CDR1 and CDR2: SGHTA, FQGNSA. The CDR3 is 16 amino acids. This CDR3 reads CASSRLGAQMNTEAFF. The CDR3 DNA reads TGTGCCAGCAGCAGACTTGGGGCTCAAATGAACACTGAAGCTTTCTTT.

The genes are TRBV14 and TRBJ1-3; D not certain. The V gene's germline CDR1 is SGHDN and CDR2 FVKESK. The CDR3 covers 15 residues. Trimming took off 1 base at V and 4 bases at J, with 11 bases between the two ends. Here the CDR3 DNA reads TGTGCCAGCAGCCAAGGGCCCCTCTGGGGAAACACCATATATTTT. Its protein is CASSQGPLWGNTIYF.

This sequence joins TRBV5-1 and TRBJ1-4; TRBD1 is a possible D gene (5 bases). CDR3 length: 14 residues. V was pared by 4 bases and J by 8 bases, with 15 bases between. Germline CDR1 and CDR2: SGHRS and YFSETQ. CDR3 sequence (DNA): TGCGCCAGCAGCCCCGTACAGGCGAGGGAAAAACTGTTTTTT. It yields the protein CASSPVQAREKLFF.

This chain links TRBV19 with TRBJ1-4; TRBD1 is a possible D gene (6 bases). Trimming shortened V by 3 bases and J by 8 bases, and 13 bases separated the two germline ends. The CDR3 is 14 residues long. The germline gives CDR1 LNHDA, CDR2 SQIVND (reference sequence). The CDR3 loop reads CASSMGAAGEKLFF. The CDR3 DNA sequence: TGTGCCAGTAGTATGGGGGCGGCGGGCGAAAAACTGTTTTTT.

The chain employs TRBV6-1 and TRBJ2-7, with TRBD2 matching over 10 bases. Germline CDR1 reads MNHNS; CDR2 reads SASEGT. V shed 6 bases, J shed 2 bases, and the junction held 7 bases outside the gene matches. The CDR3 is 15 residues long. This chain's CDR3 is CASRTLAGVTYEQYF. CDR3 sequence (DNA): TGTGCCAGCAGAACTCTAGCGGGGGTTACCTACGAGCAGTACTTC.

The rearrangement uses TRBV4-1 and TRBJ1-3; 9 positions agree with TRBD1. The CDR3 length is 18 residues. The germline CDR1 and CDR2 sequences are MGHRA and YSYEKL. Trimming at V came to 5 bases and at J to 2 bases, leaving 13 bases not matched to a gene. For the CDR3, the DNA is TGCGCCAGCAGCTCCCGTTTCTACAGACAGGGGGCTGGAAACACCATATATTTT. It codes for CASSSRFYRQGAGNTIYF.

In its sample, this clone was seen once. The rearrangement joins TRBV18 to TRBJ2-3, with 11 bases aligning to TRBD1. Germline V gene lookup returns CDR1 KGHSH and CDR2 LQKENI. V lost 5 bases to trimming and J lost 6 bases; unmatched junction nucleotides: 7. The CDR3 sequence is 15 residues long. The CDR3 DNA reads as TGTGCCAGCTCAGCCAAGGGACAGGGGGATGATACGCAGTATTTT. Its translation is CASSAKGQGDDTQYF. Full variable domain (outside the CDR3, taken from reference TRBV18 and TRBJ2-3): NAGVMQNPRHLVRRRGQEARLRCSPMKGHSHVYWYRQLPEEGLKFMVYLQKENIIDESGMPKERFSAEFPKEGPSILRIQQVVRGDSAAYFCASSAKGQGDDTQYFGPGTRLTVL.

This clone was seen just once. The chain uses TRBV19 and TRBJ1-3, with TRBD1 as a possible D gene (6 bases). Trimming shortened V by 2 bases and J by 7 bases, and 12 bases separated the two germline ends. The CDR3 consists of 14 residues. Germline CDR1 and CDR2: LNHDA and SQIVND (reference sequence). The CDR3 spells CASSIRGRENTIYF. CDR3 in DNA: TGTGCCAGTAGTATACGGGGGCGGGAGAACACCATATATTTT.